This is a list of T cell receptor beta chains from one sample in a study of blood T cell repertoires in COVID-19. The assay was immunoSEQ multiplex PCR, and TCRdb's table has in-frame clones only and misses some. The repertoire includes tens of thousands of clones, under 70% of them detected once, and just under 9% sits in the top ten. Input material: peripheral blood. The source is a woman in her sixties or seventies with acute or convalescent COVID-19. Each CDR3 is given without its conserved first and last residue. Size values are once, few and many counts, or a class for expanded clones, and some rows have none.

ASSPYTSGINEQF	few	TRBV7-2	TRBJ2-1
ASSELGGRGQETQY	NA	TRBV25-1	TRBJ2-5
ASSGPGTGNSPLH	NA	TRBV5-1	TRBJ1-6
ASSPTPGRGPEAF	NA	TRBV6-6	TRBJ1-1
ASSPLQGPYGYT	NA	TRBV7-8	TRBJ1-2
SAGTDYGYT	once	TRBV20-1	TRBJ1-2
ASSLATGNSYNEQF	few	TRBV7-2	TRBJ2-1
ASSQTPGLAGGLGEQY	NA	TRBV11-2	TRBJ2-7
SASVSRSNQPQH	NA	TRBV20-1	TRBJ1-5
ASSSGTGSYEQY	NA	TRBV7-8	TRBJ2-7
ASSQSPTGRTGELF	NA	TRBV4-1	TRBJ2-2
ASSILAGEYNEQF	NA	TRBV19	TRBJ2-1
ASSPTRGISYEQY	medium-sized	TRBV27	TRBJ2-7
ARRDLYRAPYGYT	once	TRBV21-1	TRBJ1-2
ASSLDPRETQY	NA	TRBV5-1	TRBJ2-5
ATSSPSGTGGADTQY	NA	TRBV24-1	TRBJ2-3
ASSPQSGANVLT	few	TRBV19	TRBJ2-6
ASSLMGRGTQY	once	TRBV7-2	TRBJ2-5
ASSQSRDGPYEQY	NA	TRBV23-1	TRBJ2-7
ASSPGERETQY	NA	TRBV18	TRBJ2-5
ASSSNLAGEDTQY	NA	TRBV6-5	TRBJ2-3
ASSLAGVETQY	NA	TRBV7-9	TRBJ2-5
ASSLLVTYEQY	NA	TRBV5-8	TRBJ2-7
ASSYAVPNQPQH	NA	TRBV6-2/TRBV6-3	TRBJ1-5
ATSATGNSGANVLT	NA	TRBV24-1	TRBJ2-6
ASSYPAGAETQY	NA	TRBV6-2/TRBV6-3	TRBJ2-5
ASSSGTFYNEQF	few	TRBV11-2	TRBJ2-1
ASSQEVGTGGLNGYT	NA	TRBV3-1/TRBV3-2	TRBJ1-2
ASSVRGGAPEAF	NA	TRBV14	TRBJ1-1
ATSAQSNYGYT	once	TRBV24-1	TRBJ1-2
ASGATGGTIY	NA	TRBV12-3/TRBV12-4	TRBJ1-3
ASSRGMAETQY	once	TRBV2	TRBJ2-5
ASSGAVLRGANVLT	once	TRBV5-6	TRBJ2-6
ASSLTGGFYTEAF	NA	TRBV14	TRBJ1-1
ASSVIRDRGNEQF	NA	TRBV27	TRBJ2-1
ASSFWGGGETQY	once	TRBV5-6	TRBJ2-5
ASSQTGIGNTIY	NA	TRBV3-1/TRBV3-2	TRBJ1-3
ASSLPSTGAGANVLT	NA	TRBV5-1	TRBJ2-6
ASSPRTGKLEQF	NA	TRBV7-8	TRBJ2-1
ASSRLYNEQF	NA	TRBV3-1/TRBV3-2	TRBJ2-1
ASSSRQYNEQF	few	TRBV7-2	TRBJ2-1
ASSIRQESTYGYT	few	TRBV19	TRBJ1-2
ATAKGASGNTIY	NA	TRBV19	TRBJ1-3
ASSGGGRSTEAF	NA	TRBV28	TRBJ1-1